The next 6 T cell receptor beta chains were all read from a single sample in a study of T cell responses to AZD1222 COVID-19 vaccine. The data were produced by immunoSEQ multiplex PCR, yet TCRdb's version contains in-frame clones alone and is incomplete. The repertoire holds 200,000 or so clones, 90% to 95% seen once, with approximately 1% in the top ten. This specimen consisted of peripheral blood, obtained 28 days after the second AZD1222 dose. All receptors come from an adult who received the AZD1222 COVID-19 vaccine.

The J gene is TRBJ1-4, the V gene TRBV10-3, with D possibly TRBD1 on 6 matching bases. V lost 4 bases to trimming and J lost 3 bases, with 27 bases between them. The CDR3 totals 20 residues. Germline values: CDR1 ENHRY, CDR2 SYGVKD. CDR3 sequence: CAISAGSLRGRFLANEKLFF. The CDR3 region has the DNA TGTGCCATCAGTGCAGGATCACTCCGGGGGCGATTCTTAGCTAATGAAAAACTGTTTTTT.

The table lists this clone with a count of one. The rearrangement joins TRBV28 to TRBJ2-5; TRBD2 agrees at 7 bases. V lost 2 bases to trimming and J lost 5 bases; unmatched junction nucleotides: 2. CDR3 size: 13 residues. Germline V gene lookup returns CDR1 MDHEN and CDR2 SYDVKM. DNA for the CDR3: TGTGCCAGCAGTTTACGGGGGGTTGAGACCCAGTACTTC. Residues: CASSLRGVETQYF.

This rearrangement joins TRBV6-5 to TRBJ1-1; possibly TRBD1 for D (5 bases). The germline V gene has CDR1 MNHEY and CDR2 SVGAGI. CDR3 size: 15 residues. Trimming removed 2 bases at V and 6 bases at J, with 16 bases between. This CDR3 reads CASSYAAGAKAEAFF. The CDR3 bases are TGTGCCAGCAGTTACGCCGCCGGGGCCAAGGCTGAAGCTTTCTTT.

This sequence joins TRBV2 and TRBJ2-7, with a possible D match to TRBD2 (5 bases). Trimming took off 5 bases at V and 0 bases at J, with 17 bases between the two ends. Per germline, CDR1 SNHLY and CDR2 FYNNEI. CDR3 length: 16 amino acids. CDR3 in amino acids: CASSPTDLTSSYEQYF. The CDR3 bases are TGTGCCAGCAGTCCAACGGACTTGACAAGCTCCTACGAGCAGTACTTC.

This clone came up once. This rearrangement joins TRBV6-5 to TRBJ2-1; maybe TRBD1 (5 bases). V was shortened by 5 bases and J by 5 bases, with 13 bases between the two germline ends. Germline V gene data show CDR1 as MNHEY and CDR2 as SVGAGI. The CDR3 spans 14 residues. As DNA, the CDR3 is TGTGCCAGCAGTATACAGGCGGCGAACAATGAGCAGTTCTTC. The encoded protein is CASSIQAANNEQFF.

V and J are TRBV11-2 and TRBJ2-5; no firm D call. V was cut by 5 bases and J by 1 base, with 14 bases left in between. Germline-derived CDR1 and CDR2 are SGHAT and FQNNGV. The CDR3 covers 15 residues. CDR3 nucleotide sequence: TGTGCCAGCAGCCCCACTAAAGGGTTCCAAGAGACCCAGTACTTC. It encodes CASSPTKGFQETQYF.